One and the same sample provided the 18 T cell receptor beta chains below, sequenced in a study of post-analysis software for immune sequencing data. Presence of unique molecular identifiers characterized the TCR beta cDNA libraries. TCRdb processed the PCR reads anew with MiXCR; each CDR3 protein has one entry. The repertoire has about 770,000 distinct CDR3 sequences, roughly 46% of them found once; the top ten carry roughly 4.9%. Antigen specificity for these receptors is unknown. Study findings and constraints: In patients, TRBV5-6, TRBV5-1 and TRBV20-1 belonged to five or six TRBV segments found more frequently than in controls.

Sequenced sample: blood. The origin of the receptors is a girl between 5 and 17 years old with multiple sclerosis.

This clonotype was found once. V is TRBV2 and J is TRBJ2-5; 9 bases line up with TRBD1. The tail of the sequence fits TRBJ2-7 better, so the J call may be wrong. CDR3 length equals 15 residues. CDR1 and CDR2 from the germline V gene are SNHLY and FYNNEI. The CDR3 sequence is CASSAVTGGAYEQYF. The CDR3 nucleotides are TGTGCCAGCAGTGCAGTTACAGGGGGCGCGTACGAGCAGTACTTC.

The V gene is TRBV28, the J gene TRBJ2-1; D unclear. Germline lookup yields CDR1 MDHEN and CDR2 SYDVKM. Trimming took off 5 bases at V and 3 bases at J, with 8 bases between the two ends. The CDR3 covers 13 residues. CDR3 DNA: TGTGCCAGCAGTACTAATGGCTACAATGAGCAGTTCTTC. Its translation: CASSTNGYNEQFF.

On this clonotype: The junction departs from germline at one end; a sequencing error may be responsible. The genes are TRBV12-3 or TRBV12-4 and TRBJ2-3; a weak D match, TRBD2 (6 bases). The CDR3 consists of 14 residues. CDR3 loop: CASKPLANTDAQYF. The CDR3 DNA reads as TGTGCCAGCAAGCCTCTAGCGAACACAGATGCGCAGTATTTT.

The chain couples TRBV5-1 to TRBJ2-7; D uncertain. This CDR3 region has 13 residues. The V and J ends lost 5 bases and 7 bases respectively, with 16 bases between them. The germline gives CDR1 SGHRS, CDR2 YFSETQ. The CDR3 DNA reads TGCGCCAGCAGGCGCGGAGTGGGCGATGAGCAGTACTTC. Its translation is CASRRGVGDEQYF.

The chain joins TRBV20-1 to TRBJ2-5; D is perhaps TRBD1 or TRBD2 (5 bases each). Germline lookup yields CDR1 DFQATT and CDR2 SNEGSKA (reference sequence). V shed 6 bases and J shed 5 bases, with 19 bases lying between them. There are 14 residues in the CDR3. The CDR3 region is CSARLPRELETQYF. The CDR3 nucleotides read TGCAGTGCCAGACTACCCAGGGAGCTGGAGACCCAGTACTTC.

V gene TRBV29-1 combines with J gene TRBJ2-1, with D perhaps TRBD1 or TRBD2 (5 bases each). The ends were cut back, 4 bases at V and 2 bases at J, with 12 bases in the middle. CDR3 length: 14 residues. Germline CDR1 SQVTM, CDR2 ANQGSEA. The CDR3 coding sequence is TGCAGCGTTGTGTGCAGGGACCCCTACAATGAGCAGTTCTTC. This gives the protein CSVVCRDPYNEQFF.

The V call is TRBV20-1, the J call TRBJ2-5, with D possibly TRBD1 on 5 matching bases. Trimming removed 6 bases at V and 5 bases at J, with 13 bases between. The CDR3 runs to 12 residues. Germline V lookup: CDR1 DFQATT, CDR2 SNEGSKA (reference sequence). DNA of the CDR3: TGCAGTGCAGAGGCAGGGTGGGAGACCCAGTACTTC. This translates into CSAEAGWETQYF.

The V call is TRBV7-8, the J call TRBJ2-1, with TRBD2 matching over 15 bases. Trimming at V came to 0 bases and at J to 7 bases, leaving 7 bases not matched to a gene. Germline-derived CDR1 and CDR2 are SGHVS and FQNEAQ. This CDR3 has 18 amino acids. The CDR3 protein is CASSLAWGTSGRTNEQFF. CDR3 sequence (DNA): TGTGCCAGCAGCTTAGCGTGGGGGACTAGCGGGAGGACAAATGAGCAGTTCTTC.

This clonotype showed up just a few times. The genes are TRBV5-1 and TRBJ2-5; TRBD1 matches 7 bases. From germline, CDR1 is SGHRS and CDR2 YFSETQ. V shed 4 bases and J 5 bases; nucleotides not matched to a gene: 8. The CDR3 spans 14 residues. CDR3 DNA sequence: TGCGCCAGCAGCCCGGACAGGACCGGGGAGACCCAGTACTTC. Translating it yields CASSPDRTGETQYF.

This clonotype was recorded a few times. The rearrangement links TRBV5-1 to TRBJ2-5, with 8 positions matching TRBD2. V lost 2 bases to trimming and J lost 4 bases; unmatched junction nucleotides: 4. Per the germline V gene, CDR1 is SGHRS and CDR2 is YFSETQ. The CDR3 totals 14 residues. CDR3 protein: CASSFSGARETQYF. The CDR3 DNA follows: TGCGCCAGCAGCTTTAGCGGGGCCCGAGAGACCCAGTACTTC.

The chain employs TRBV20-1 and TRBJ1-2; 7 bases are shared with TRBD1. The germline gives CDR1 DFQATT, CDR2 SNEGSKA (reference sequence). With 5 bases clipped from V and 4 bases from J, the junction kept 7 bases outside the gene matches. The CDR3 totals 13 residues. CDR3 DNA sequence: TGCAGTGCTTCTTGGACAGGATCCTATGGCTACACCTTC. Protein sequence: CSASWTGSYGYTF.

The chain employs TRBV12-3 or TRBV12-4 and TRBJ2-7, with 10 nucleotides matching TRBD2. The junction had 15 bases not matched to a gene; V was cut back by 7 bases and J by 0 bases. This CDR3 is 18 amino acids long. CDR3 in DNA: TGTGCCAGCACCTATAACCCGTTGACTAGCGGGTCCTCCTACGAGCAGTACTTC. The encoded protein is CASTYNPLTSGSSYEQYF.

This rearrangement joins TRBV15 to TRBJ2-1; 8 bases align to TRBD2. CDR3 length: 17 amino acids. Unmatched junction bases numbered 5, after V lost 0 bases and J lost 1 base. The germline gives CDR1 LNHNV, CDR2 YYDKDF (reference sequence). CDR3 DNA sequence: TGTGCCACCAGCAGAGATCCCGGCGGGGGGTCCTACAATGAGCAGTTCTTC. This codes for CATSRDPGGGSYNEQFF.

This clonotype occurred a few times. This sequence joins TRBV28 and TRBJ2-7, with D perhaps being TRBD1 or TRBD2 (5 bases each). V gave up 5 bases and J gave up 8 bases, with 16 bases separating them. Looked up from germline, CDR1 is MDHEN and CDR2 is SYDVKM. The CDR3 runs to 13 residues. CDR3 in DNA: TGTGCCAGCAGTCGGGGCGCGTTTGGGCAGCAGTACTTC. It is translated as CASSRGAFGQQYF.

This clonotype was recorded a few times. The rearrangement links TRBV7-9 to TRBJ1-6; D is perhaps TRBD1 (6 bases). Germline-derived CDR1 and CDR2 are SEHNR and FQNEAQ (reference sequence). The CDR3 has 16 amino acids. The V end was cut by 4 bases, the J end by 7 bases, with 17 bases between. The DNA of the CDR3 is TGTGCCAGCAGCTCCTCACAGGGTGGAACCAATTCACCCCTCCACTTT. Its translation is CASSSSQGGTNSPLHF. Full variable domain (outside the CDR3, taken from reference TRBV7-9 and TRBJ1-6): DTGVSQNPRHKITKRGQNVTFRCDPISEHNRLYWYRQTLGQGPEFLTYFQNEAQLEKSRLLSDRFSAERPKGSFSTLEIQRTEQGDSAMYLCASSSSQGGTNSPLHFGNGTRLTVT.

This clonotype has more than one count but fewer than ten. V gene TRBV20-1 combines with J gene TRBJ2-5; D perhaps matches TRBD2 (5 bases). Germline V gene lookup returns CDR1 DFQATT and CDR2 SNEGSKA (reference sequence). V was pared by 3 bases and J by 0 bases, with 11 bases between. The CDR3 totals 14 residues. The chain's CDR3 is CSARFLANQETQYF. DNA of the CDR3: TGCAGTGCTAGGTTCTTAGCGAACCAAGAGACCCAGTACTTC.

This sequence joins TRBV27 and TRBJ1-1; 9 bases agree with TRBD1. Per germline, CDR1 MNHEY and CDR2 SMNVEV (reference sequence). V was pared by 6 bases and J by 5 bases, with 10 bases of the junction left unmatched. The CDR3 consists of 15 residues. For the CDR3, the DNA is TGTGCCAGCAGGTTACAGGGGGCGGGGTGGACTGAAGCTTTCTTT. Translating it yields CASRLQGAGWTEAFF.

The chain joins TRBV6-5 to TRBJ1-1; 8 positions agree with TRBD1. The CDR3 spans 14 residues. The trim removed 6 bases at V and 0 bases at J, leaving 3 bases unmatched. Germline V CDR1 and CDR2: MNHEY, SVGAGI. The CDR3 nucleotides read TGTGCCAGCAGACTACAGGGGGTGAACACTGAAGCTTTCTTT. It is translated as CASRLQGVNTEAFF.